These 8 T cell receptor beta chains were all obtained from the same sample, sequenced in a study of cytomegalovirus exposure and HLA in healthy donors. Primers included in the PCR were 60 Vbeta and 13 Jbeta primers. Libraries were prepared by immunoSEQ multiplex PCR; TCRdb keeps only in-frame clonotypes and omits some of them. This table has roughly 100,000 clones, around 80% appearing once. The sequenced sample consisted of PBMCs. The receptors derive from a man aged 60 to 69 in good health and CMV-seronegative.

The chain employs TRBV2 and TRBJ2-2, with D maybe TRBD1 (6 bases). The germline V gene has CDR1 SNHLY and CDR2 FYNNEI. The length of the CDR3 is 13 residues. V lost 7 bases and J lost 2, with 8 bases in between. CDR3 residues: CASTRGNTGELFF. DNA of the CDR3: TGTGCCAGCACCAGGGGAAACACCGGGGAGCTGTTTTTT.

V and J are TRBV16 and TRBJ2-7; 7 nucleotides align to TRBD1. Germline-derived CDR1 and CDR2 are KGHSY and FQNENV. The CDR3 extends over 15 amino acids. Unmatched junction bases numbered 6, after V lost 2 bases and J lost 2 bases. The CDR3: CASSQPDRAAYEQYF. CDR3 DNA sequence: TGTGCCAGCAGCCAACCCGACAGGGCAGCCTACGAGCAGTACTTC.

The V call is TRBV7-2, the J call TRBJ2-1, with 8 bases aligning to TRBD1. This CDR3 is 17 amino acids long. Germline V lookup: CDR1 SGHTA, CDR2 FQGNSA. With 0 bases clipped from V and 6 bases from J, the junction kept 10 bases outside the gene matches. The CDR3 loop reads CASSLAILQGAANEQFF. CDR3 nucleotide sequence: TGTGCCAGCAGCTTAGCAATCCTCCAGGGGGCGGCCAATGAGCAGTTCTTC.

The chain couples TRBV27 to TRBJ2-2, with D hard to call. V was cut by 2 bases and J by 8 bases, with 6 bases left in between. The CDR3 extends over 12 amino acids. The germline V gene encodes CDR1 MNHEY and CDR2 SMNVEV (reference sequence). In DNA form, the CDR3 reads TGTGCCAGCAGTTTAATGAGGGGGGAGCTGTTTTTT. It yields the protein CASSLMRGELFF.

The chain joins TRBV9 to TRBJ2-5, with a tentative D call TRBD1 (6 bases). The V end was cut by 3 bases, the J end by 1 base, with 10 bases between. The CDR3 runs 14 residues. Per the germline V gene, CDR1 is SGDLS and CDR2 is YYNGEE. The CDR3 DNA reads as TGTGCCAGCAGCGAACAGGGTGGCCAAGAGACCCAGTACTTC. As protein: CASSEQGGQETQYF. Variable domain in full (rest from reference TRBV9 and TRBJ2-5): DSGVTQTPKHLITATGQRVTLRCSPRSGDLSVYWYQQSLDQGLQFLIQYYNGEERAKGNILERFSAQQFPDLHSELNLSSLELGDSALYFCASSEQGGQETQYFGPGTRLLVL.

The J gene is TRBJ2-4, the V gene TRBV15; 8 positions agree with TRBD1. Trimming removed 1 base from V and 1 base from J; junction bases left unmatched: 3. CDR1 and CDR2 (germline): LNHNV, YYDKDF (reference sequence). This CDR3 is built from 16 residues. The CDR3 DNA is TGTGCCACCAGCAGAGGAACAGGGGGGGCCAAAAACATTCAGTACTTC. Its translation is CATSRGTGGAKNIQYF.

This sequence joins TRBV9 and TRBJ2-1; no clear D gene. There are 14 residues in the CDR3. The V gene's germline CDR1 is SGDLS and CDR2 YYNGEE. V lost 0 bases and J 9 bases, leaving 13 bases between the germline ends. CDR3 nucleotide sequence: TGTGCCAGCAGCGTAGTTTCCGGCACGGGTGAGCAGTTCTTC. This codes for CASSVVSGTGEQFF. The full variable domain, rest sourced from reference TRBV9 and TRBJ2-1, is DSGVTQTPKHLITATGQRVTLRCSPRSGDLSVYWYQQSLDQGLQFLIQYYNGEERAKGNILERFSAQQFPDLHSELNLSSLELGDSALYFCASSVVSGTGEQFFGPGTRLTVL.

This clone has just one count. The V gene is TRBV5-4, the J gene TRBJ2-7, with 10 bases identical to TRBD2. The CDR3 has 15 amino acids. V was clipped by 2 bases and J by 6 bases; unmatched bases: 8. The V gene's germline CDR1 is SGHNT and CDR2 YYREEE (reference sequence). CDR3 region: CASSLAGGRAREQYV. The CDR3 nucleotides are TGTGCCAGCAGCTTAGCGGGGGGGCGGGCTCGCGAGCAGTACGTC.